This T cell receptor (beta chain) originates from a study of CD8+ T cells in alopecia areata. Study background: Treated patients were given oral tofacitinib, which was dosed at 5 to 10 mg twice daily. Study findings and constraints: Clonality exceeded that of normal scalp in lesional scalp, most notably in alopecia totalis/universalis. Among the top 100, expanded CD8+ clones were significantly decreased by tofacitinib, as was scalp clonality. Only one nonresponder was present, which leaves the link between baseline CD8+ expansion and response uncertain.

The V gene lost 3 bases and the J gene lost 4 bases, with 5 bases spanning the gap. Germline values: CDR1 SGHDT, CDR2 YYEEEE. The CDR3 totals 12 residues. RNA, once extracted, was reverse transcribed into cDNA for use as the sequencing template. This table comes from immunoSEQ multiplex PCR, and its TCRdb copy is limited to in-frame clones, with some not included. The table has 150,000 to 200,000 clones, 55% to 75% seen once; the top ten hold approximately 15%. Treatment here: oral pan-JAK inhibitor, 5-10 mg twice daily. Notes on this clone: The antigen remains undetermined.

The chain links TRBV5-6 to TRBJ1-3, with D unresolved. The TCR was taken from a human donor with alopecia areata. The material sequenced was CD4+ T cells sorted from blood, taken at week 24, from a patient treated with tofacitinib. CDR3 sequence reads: CASSYGGNTIYF. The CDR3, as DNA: TGTGCCAGCAGCTACGGGGGAAACACCATATATTTT. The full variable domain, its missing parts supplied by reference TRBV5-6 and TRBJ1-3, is DAGVTQSPTHLIKTRGQQVTLRCSPKSGHDTVSWYQQALGQGPQFIFQYYEEEERQRGNFPDRFSGHQFPNYSSELNVNALLLGDSALYLCASSYGGNTIYFGEGSWLTVV.